A selection of T cell receptor beta chains follows, all from one sample in a study of beta chain features in type 1 diabetes. The assay was immunoSEQ multiplex PCR, and TCRdb's table has in-frame clones only and misses some. The data contain some 330,000 clones, 8% to 13% of them seen just once; the ten biggest clones take up 0.015%. Specimen: naive CD4+ T cells from blood. These receptors were taken from a woman aged 25 to 39 in good health. The CDR3 runs from the conserved cysteine through the conserved F or W. A D gene is named only where the DNA matches it firmly. Clone size is not always given. Where it is, it says once, few, many or a class for expanded clones.

DNA	CDR3	size	V	D	J
TGTGCCAGCAGCTCTGGACAGGGGTGGGGAAAACTGTTTTTT	CASSSGQGWGKLFF	-	TRBV6-6	TRBD1	TRBJ1-4
TGTGCCAGCACTATTGACAGCCTGAACACTGAAGCTTTCTTT	CASTIDSLNTEAFF	-	TRBV25-1	-	TRBJ1-1
TGTGCCAGCAGCTTAGGGGGCGCGCAAAACATTCAGTACTTC	CASSLGGAQNIQYF	few	TRBV7-9	-	TRBJ2-4
TGTGCCTGGCGGGAGAGCCACACCGGGGAGCTGTTTTTT	CAWRESHTGELFF	few	TRBV30	-	TRBJ2-2
TGTGCCAGCAGTTACACGGGACTAGCCGATTACAATGAGCAGTTCTTC	CASSYTGLADYNEQFF	few	TRBV6-5	TRBD2	TRBJ2-1
TGTGCCAGCACCCCGAACCCCGGGGATACGCAGTATTTT	CASTPNPGDTQYF	-	TRBV6-5	-	TRBJ2-3
TGTGCCAGCAGCTTAGTACTAGCCAATGAGCAGTTCTTC	CASSLVLANEQFF	-	TRBV5-4	-	TRBJ2-1
TGTGCCAGCAGTTTATCGGCGAGCAGGGACTCCTACGAGCAGTACTTC	CASSLSASRDSYEQYF	few	TRBV27	-	TRBJ2-7
TGCAGCGTTCGCGCCCCCCTGAGTCGCGAGCAGTACTTC	CSVRAPLSREQYF	few	TRBV29-1	-	TRBJ2-7
TGTGCCAGCAGAGCCGCTTCGGGACAGAACACCGGGGAGCTGTTTTTT	CASRAASGQNTGELFF	few	TRBV9	-	TRBJ2-2
TGTGCCAGCAAGGGATTAGCGGGAGGCCAAGAGACCCAGTACTTC	CASKGLAGGQETQYF	once	TRBV6-5	TRBD2	TRBJ2-5
TGCGCCAGCAGCCCTGTAGGGGTTGGTGAAAAACTGTTTTTT	CASSPVGVGEKLFF	few	TRBV5-1	-	TRBJ1-4
TGCGCCAGCAGCTACTCCGCGTCCCAAGAGACCCAGTACTTC	CASSYSASQETQYF	few	TRBV5-1	-	TRBJ2-5
TGCGCCAGCAGCTTGTATGAGCAGGGGTTAGGTGAAGCTTTCTTT	CASSLYEQGLGEAFF	-	TRBV5-1	-	TRBJ1-1
TGTGCCACCAGCAGCGGACTAGCGGGAGTCGTAGAGACCCAGTACTTC	CATSSGLAGVVETQYF	-	TRBV15	TRBD2	TRBJ2-5
TGTGCCAGCAGCCAAGAAGGGAGAGGGGCCAACGTCCTGACTTTC	CASSQEGRGANVLTF	-	TRBV14	-	TRBJ2-6
TGCAGCGTGGCAGAGGGGGATGGAGAGACCCAGTACTTC	CSVAEGDGETQYF	-	TRBV29-1	-	TRBJ2-5
TGTGCCAGCAGTTTCACAGCTAACTATGGCTACACCTTC	CASSFTANYGYTF	few	TRBV28	-	TRBJ1-2
TGTGCCAGCAGCGCAAGCGGACGAATGAACTACAATGAGCAGTTCTTC	CASSASGRMNYNEQFF	few	TRBV7-6	-	TRBJ2-1
TGTGCCAGCAGTTCCCCCCAAGGGGACACTGAAGCTTTCTTT	CASSSPQGDTEAFF	-	TRBV28	-	TRBJ1-1
TGTGCCAGCAGCTTAAGGCTAGCGGGAGGGCATGAGCAGTTCTTC	CASSLRLAGGHEQFF	-	TRBV7-2	TRBD2	TRBJ2-1
TGTGCCAGCAGTTTATCCGGGACCCAGTACTTC	CASSLSGTQYF	few	TRBV27	-	TRBJ2-5
TGTGCCAGCAGCTACCCGCCAGGGGGCTACGTGGGCAATGAGCAGTTCTTC	CASSYPPGGYVGNEQFF	-	TRBV28	TRBD1	TRBJ2-1
TGTGCCACCAGCAGAGCTAGCGCCTACAATGAGCAGTTCTTC	CATSRASAYNEQFF	-	TRBV15	-	TRBJ2-1
TGTGCCAGCAGCGTTTTGCAGGGGACTGGCTACACCTTC	CASSVLQGTGYTF	-	TRBV9	-	TRBJ1-2
TGTGCCAGCAGCGCTGGACAGGGGGGCAATCAGCCCCAGCATTTT	CASSAGQGGNQPQHF	-	TRBV9	TRBD1	TRBJ1-5
TGTGCCAGCAGCGTGCCCAGCGGAGGACTAGAGACCCAGTACTTC	CASSVPSGGLETQYF	few	TRBV9	-	TRBJ2-5
TGTGCCAGTAGTGCGGGACAGGGCCCCCTCTCTGAAGCTTTCTTT	CASSAGQGPLSEAFF	-	TRBV19	TRBD1	TRBJ1-1
TGTGCCAGCAGGGGCAGGGTCTACGAGCAGTACTTC	CASRGRVYEQYF	few	TRBV25-1	-	TRBJ2-7
TGTGCCAGCAGCTTAATTGGCAGGGGGAGCACAGATACGCAGTATTTT	CASSLIGRGSTDTQYF	-	TRBV7-3	TRBD1	TRBJ2-3
TGTGCCAGCTCACCAGGTCTGTGGACAGGGGGCCGGAGCAATCAGCCCCAGCATTTT	CASSPGLWTGGRSNQPQHF	few	TRBV18	TRBD1	TRBJ1-5
TGCGCCAGCAGCCAAGAGACAGGGGCGGATTATGGCTACACCTTC	CASSQETGADYGYTF	-	TRBV4-3	TRBD1	TRBJ1-2
TGCGCCAGCAGCCAGGACAGAGGCACAGATACGCAGTATTTT	CASSQDRGTDTQYF	few	TRBV4-3	-	TRBJ2-3
TGTGCCAGTAGTATAGATCGGTCCGGGGAGCTGTTTTTT	CASSIDRSGELFF	-	TRBV19	-	TRBJ2-2
TGTGCCAGCAGCCAGCGCCCGCACGCGGATACGCAGTATTTT	CASSQRPHADTQYF	-	TRBV7-3	-	TRBJ2-3
TGTGCCAGCAGTGTTTTGAGAAACGAGCAGTACTTC	CASSVLRNEQYF	-	TRBV28	-	TRBJ2-7
TGTGCCAGCAGCTGGGACAGGGGGATCTACAATGAGCAGTTCTTC	CASSWDRGIYNEQFF	-	TRBV5-6	TRBD1	TRBJ2-1
TGTGCCAGCAGCCAACCGGGACAGAGTTCTGGGGCCAACGTCCTGACTTTC	CASSQPGQSSGANVLTF	few	TRBV7-3	TRBD1	TRBJ2-6
TGTGCCAGCAACATCAGGGTAGGGAACACTGAAGCTTTCTTT	CASNIRVGNTEAFF	-	TRBV2	-	TRBJ1-1
TGTGCCAGCAGTTTATCGGGGACAGGGGGCCATGGCTACACCTTC	CASSLSGTGGHGYTF	few	TRBV28	TRBD1	TRBJ1-2
TGTGCCAGCAGCCCCCGACAGGGGTCCTACAATGAGCAGTTCTTC	CASSPRQGSYNEQFF	few	TRBV7-2	TRBD1	TRBJ2-1
TGCGCCAGCAGCCCCTATTCGGGAGCTTTCTTT	CASSPYSGAFF	few	TRBV5-1	-	TRBJ1-1
TGTGCCAGCAGCCCAGTAGGGGGCTCCTACGAGCAGTACTTC	CASSPVGGSYEQYF	-	TRBV9	-	TRBJ2-7
TGCGCCAGCAGCCAAGAATGGGGGATGGGACAGGGCCCCAATGAGCAGTTCTTC	CASSQEWGMGQGPNEQFF	-	TRBV4-3	TRBD1	TRBJ2-1
TGTGCCAGTTTTATGAACACTGAAGCTTTCTTT	CASFMNTEAFF	few	TRBV6-5	-	TRBJ1-1
TGTGCCAGCAGCTCCGAAATTGGGGGGTCCCCTGAAGCTTTCTTT	CASSSEIGGSPEAFF	-	TRBV4-2	-	TRBJ1-1
TGTGCCAGCAAGGAGAACCGTAACTATGGCTACACCTTC	CASKENRNYGYTF	once	TRBV6-6	-	TRBJ1-2
TGTGCCAGCAGTTCCATCCAACGGGACAGCCTCACGACCCAGTACTTC	CASSSIQRDSLTTQYF	-	TRBV27	TRBD1	TRBJ2-5
TGCGCCAGCAGCCAAGGGGGTAGCGGGGGGGACAATGAGCAGTTCTTC	CASSQGGSGGDNEQFF	few	TRBV4-3	TRBD2	TRBJ2-1
TGTGCCAGCAGCTTGTGGGGGGGGGATGAGCAGTTCTTC	CASSLWGGDEQFF	few	TRBV5-4	TRBD2	TRBJ2-1
TGCGCCAGCAGCTTCGCAGAACCCTACGAGCAGTACTTC	CASSFAEPYEQYF	-	TRBV5-1	-	TRBJ2-7
TGTGCCAGCAGTTTTAGCGGTGGAAGCCCAGATACGCAGTATTTT	CASSFSGGSPDTQYF	-	TRBV27	-	TRBJ2-3